The present T cell receptor (beta chain) was sequenced within a study of identical twins (dated by TCRdb to 2016 to 2017). About the study as a whole: To test whether fetal clonotypes persist, this study deep-sequenced TCR alpha and beta repertoires from monozygotic twins, from unrelated adults of various ages, and from cord blood. Replicate twin experiments were performed at different times using different library preparation protocols to rule out contamination. What the research found in general, with its limitations: In monozygotic twins, out-of-frame TCR alpha sharing was systematically underestimated by recombination models, although the models agreed with sharing between unrelated individuals. Zero-insertion analyses could be partly confounded by invariant T cells such as MAIT and iNKT, although diverse VJ usage argued against such confounding for most clonotypes. A weaker excess of twin sharing was found in beta out-of-frame sequences because the signal-to-noise ratio was lowered by fewer shared sequences. Compared with coincidental sharing between unrelated individuals, out-of-frame TCR alpha sequences shared between twins had an excess of sequences with low generation probability. Abundant cord blood beta clonotypes carried fewer insertions; young adult naive repertoires showed a weaker similar trend, while memory repertoires showed none. Because the same donors could not be followed over many years, the conclusions depended on cross-sectional statistical analysis.

The receptor library was made with 5' RACE. This sample was sequenced with an Illumina HiSeq 2000. A universal primer binding site was introduced by template switching, and a unique molecular identifier was present in the final cDNA, enabling accurate counting of TCR cDNA molecules. Specific primers in the conserved constant-segment region were used to synthesize first-strand cDNA for the TCR alpha and beta chains. To control for contamination, every cDNA library was double barcoded, receiving both a SMART-Mk sample barcode and Illumina barcodes. TruSeq adapter sequences and Illumina sample barcodes were added in two successive PCR steps. The Illumina HiSeq platform was used with custom primers to sequence TCR alpha and beta cDNA libraries. Per the authors' processing: MiGEC processed the raw reads to extract unique molecular identifiers, while MiXCR was used to determine the CDR3 positions. Recombination models were inferred per individual with the repgenHMM and IGoR tools using an EM algorithm. The analysis of shared clonotypes was done with the tcR package in R, with sharing normalized by the product of cloneset sizes. To study raw recombination free of thymic and clonal selection effects, out-of-frame nonproductive sequences were analyzed. Through fastp at Q25 and MiXCR, TCRdb rebuilt clones from the public reads, retaining in-frame beta chains. Each entry is one CDR3 protein sequence, shown with its most common DNA and genes. The V and J calls and clone size come from TCRdb's table, not from the authors' own analysis. The sample profile shows some 730,000 distinct CDR3 sequences; 15% to 20% of them were found once. The ten largest clones represent roughly 13% of the sample.

Including the terminal cysteine and phenylalanine, the CDR3 comprises 14 residues. The only DNA kept is the CDR3, 42 bases in frame from the first base. Relative to germline, V is 6 bases shorter and J is 6 bases shorter, with 14 bases between their ends. Every donor in the study was a healthy Caucasian. Three pairs of female monozygotic twins, all aged about 18 to 30 years, were included in the twin cohort. Peripheral blood mononuclear cells were the source from which RNA for the TCR libraries was isolated. This clonotype has just a few counts. The specificity of this receptor is unknown. No clone much larger than this one lies a single base away; base qualities are absent. The sample also formed part of further work on T cells expressing NK-cell markers. Looking at the second paper: In sorted CD3+CD56+NKG2C+, CD3+CD56+NKG2C- and CD3+CD56-NKG2C+ T-cell subsets from eight or nine donors, TCR beta-chain repertoires were profiled. Seven of the eight sequenced donors were HCMV-seropositive and one was HCMV-seronegative. To restrict sorting to alphabetaTCR-expressing T cells, an anti-gammadeltaTCR antibody was added in several experiments. In five to seven donors, the dominant CD3+CD56+NKG2C+ clonotypes were found to rank among the top 10 CD8+ clonotypes and to make up about 1.0-8% of CD8+ T cells. Those dominant clonotypes were again the most abundant among CD3+CD56-NKG2C+ cells in several donors, at roughly 25-65%. It remained unclear whether the expanded NKG2C-expressing T cell clones were specific for HCMV antigens. The eight sequenced donors were randomly selected healthy volunteers, three men and five women. HCMV serostatus was determined by detecting HCMV-specific IgG in serum with a commercial ELISA kit. For about 6 donors, bulk peripheral blood T-cell repertoires were additionally sequenced from unsorted PBMC. MIGEC was used to demultiplex reads and group reads by UMI, and MiTCR was used to assemble and quantify clonotypes. To exclude erroneous sequences, only TCR cDNA sequences supported by at least two reads were retained. The tcR package was used for downstream repertoire analysis, with clonotypes matched between fractions based on CDR3 nucleotide sequence plus V segment. Antigen specificity was annotated against VDJdb with VDJmatch, allowing one amino acid substitution in CDR3.

The receptor chain draws on TRBV12-3 or TRBV12-4 and TRBJ2-2; TRBD1 might be the D gene, on 8 matching bases. Sequences were obtained from PBMCs. This clonotype was obtained from a woman younger than 30 in good health. The CDR3 has the sequence CASRRTGRAGELFF. Here is the DNA: TGTGCCAGCAGACGGACAGGGAGGGCCGGGGAGCTGTTTTTT.